The 32 T cell receptor beta chains below come from one sample, sequenced in a study of blood T cells in healthy people across ages. Combining a sample-barcoded 5' primer with a J-beta primer mix, a second PCR ran for roughly 6 to 11 cycles. TCRdb re-derived calls from the 5' RACE reads in MiXCR, one entry per CDR3 protein. The profile shows roughly 900,000 distinct CDR3 sequences, around 49% of them singletons. Sequenced sample: blood. These receptors were obtained from a man younger than 40 in good health.

The rearrangement joins TRBV9 to TRBJ2-3; D is tentatively TRBD1 or TRBD2 (6 bases each). The CDR3 runs to 16 residues. In germline, CDR1 is SGDLS, CDR2 YYNGEE. The V and J ends lost 0 bases and 1 base respectively, with 12 bases between them. CDR3 in amino acids: CASSVVMGGGTDTQYF. CDR3 nucleotides: TGTGCCAGCAGCGTAGTAATGGGGGGCGGCACAGATACGCAGTATTTT.

A note on this clonotype: One end of the junction is discordant with germline, which a read error may explain. The chain carries TRBV25-1 and TRBJ2-1; 9 positions match TRBD1. The germline gives CDR1 MGHDK, CDR2 SYGVNS. The CDR3 extends over 15 amino acids. The CDR3 region is CASGESWTGEDEQFF. The CDR3 nucleotides read TGTGCCAGCGGTGAATCCTGGACAGGGGAGGATGAGCAGTTCTTC.

This clonotype has only a few counts. The rearrangement joins TRBV10-3 to TRBJ2-3; no reliable D call. Trimming removed 3 bases from V and 2 bases from J, with 9 bases in between. This CDR3 has 14 amino acids. Germline V gene lookup returns CDR1 ENHRY and CDR2 SYGVKD. The CDR3 reads CAISEGQNTDTQYF. In DNA, the CDR3 is TGTGCCATCAGTGAAGGGCAGAACACAGATACGCAGTATTTT.

The sample holds a few counts of this clonotype. The V and J genes are TRBV6-6 and TRBJ2-3; D is possibly TRBD1 (6 bases). CDR3 length equals 13 residues. From germline, CDR1 is MNHNY and CDR2 SVGAGI (reference sequence). The V gene lost 7 bases and the J gene lost 6 bases, with 14 bases spanning the gap. The chain's CDR3 is CASKVIRGDTQYF. CDR3 coding DNA: TGTGCCAGCAAAGTCATCAGGGGTGATACGCAGTATTTT.

This clonotype was observed a few times. The rearrangement uses TRBV2 and TRBJ2-3; the D gene could be TRBD1 or TRBD2 (6 bases each). Trimming shortened V by 6 bases and J by 4 bases, and 14 bases separated the two germline ends. The CDR3 extends over 14 amino acids. Germline V gene data show CDR1 as SNHLY and CDR2 as FYNNEI. The CDR3 sequence: CASRQGGFADTQYF. The CDR3 DNA sequence: TGTGCCAGCAGACAGGGAGGCTTCGCAGATACGCAGTATTTT.

This clonotype was counted a few times. The rearrangement joins TRBV5-1 to TRBJ2-5; 9 nucleotides agree with TRBD1. The CDR3 consists of 15 residues. Germline trimming cut 0 bases from V and 4 bases from J; bases unmatched to any gene: 4. CDR1 and CDR2 (germline): SGHRS, YFSETQ. CDR3 bases: TGCGCCAGCAGCTTGGGGGACAGGGCCACAGAGACCCAGTACTTC. Translating gives CASSLGDRATETQYF.

This clonotype was seen many times. The rearrangement links TRBV9 to TRBJ1-2; 12 bases are a match to TRBD1. The V gene's germline CDR1 is SGDLS and CDR2 YYNGEE. The CDR3 runs 18 residues. The V gene end was trimmed by 3 bases and the J gene end by 3 bases; junction bases not matched to a gene: 12. The CDR3 region is CASSDSTGQGAIYYGYTF. In DNA, the CDR3 is TGTGCCAGCAGCGATTCCACGGGACAGGGGGCTATTTACTATGGCTACACCTTC. Based on the CDR3 plus reference TRBV9 and TRBJ1-2, the full variable domain is DSGVTQTPKHLITATGQRVTLRCSPRSGDLSVYWYQQSLDQGLQFLIQYYNGEERAKGNILERFSAQQFPDLHSELNLSSLELGDSALYFCASSDSTGQGAIYYGYTFGSGTRLTVV.

This clonotype showed up just a few times. The CDR3: CASSLTRDLAKNIQYF. CDR3 coding DNA: TGTGCCAGCAGCTTGACCCGGGACTTAGCCAAAAACATTCAGTACTTC. V gene TRBV5-5 combines with J gene TRBJ2-4; weak D call: TRBD2 (6 bases). Trimming cost V 1 base and J 0 bases, with 11 bases left between them. The CDR3 spans 16 residues. CDR1 and CDR2 from the germline V gene are SGHKS and YYEKEE (reference sequence).

This clonotype has a handful of counts. The chain combines TRBV9 with TRBJ2-3, with 7 positions matching TRBD1. V lost 2 bases and J lost 2; bases outside the gene matches: 5. The CDR3 extends over 15 amino acids. Germline V gene data show CDR1 as SGDLS and CDR2 as YYNGEE. The CDR3 DNA follows: TGTGCCAGCAGCGTCCGGGACAGAAACACAGATACGCAGTATTTT. Residues: CASSVRDRNTDTQYF.

This chain uses TRBV12-3 or TRBV12-4 with TRBJ1-2; 7 bases map to TRBD1. The CDR3 is made up of 20 amino acids. The V segment lost 5 bases and the J segment 1 base; nucleotides outside the gene matches: 22. The CDR3, as DNA: TGTGCCAGCAGTCCCGGACAGGTTACGGGCTATGCCTACTATAACTATGGCTACACCTTC. Protein: CASSPGQVTGYAYYNYGYTF.

The V call is TRBV6-5, the J call TRBJ2-3; TRBD2 matches at 7 bases. CDR1 and CDR2 (germline): MNHEY, SVGAGI. The CDR3 consists of 15 residues. Trimming at V came to 5 bases and at J to 2 bases, leaving 7 bases not matched to a gene. CDR3 bases: TGTGCCAGCAGTCAAGCGGGGTATAACACAGATACGCAGTATTTT. Amino acids: CASSQAGYNTDTQYF.

The CDR3 bases are TGTGCCAGCAGCCCCACACGGGCCAGGTTCTATGGCTACACCTTC. Protein sequence: CASSPTRARFYGYTF. V gene TRBV7-7 combines with J gene TRBJ1-2, with no clear D. Germline V gene data show CDR1 as SSHAT and CDR2 as FNYEAQ (reference sequence). This CDR3 has 15 residues. V dropped 5 bases and J dropped 4 bases, with 17 bases sitting between them.

This clonotype appeared a few times. V usage is TRBV27 and J usage is TRBJ2-1; D is unresolved. CDR1 and CDR2 from the germline V gene are MNHEY and SMNVEV (reference sequence). Trimming removed 6 bases from V and 5 bases from J, with 11 bases in between. There are 13 residues in the CDR3. The CDR3 DNA reads as TGTGCCAGCAGGGCAGATCTCAACAATGAGCAGTTCTTC. This codes for CASRADLNNEQFF.

Details on this clonotype: Germline and junction disagree at one end, which may indicate a read error. The chain recombines TRBV11-3 with TRBJ1-2; D may be TRBD1 (6 bases). The CDR3 extends over 14 amino acids. Per the germline V gene, CDR1 is SGHNT and CDR2 is YENEEA. The CDR3 DNA reads TGTGCCAGCAGCGTAGATCGGGGGCCGGATGGCTACACCTTC. It yields the protein CASSVDRGPDGYTF.

V and J are TRBV20-1 and TRBJ2-1; TRBD2 might be the D (7 bases). Germline-derived CDR1 and CDR2 are DFQATT and SNEGSKA (reference sequence). The germline V and J ends were trimmed by 2 bases and 7 bases, with 15 bases remaining between them. The CDR3 contains 14 residues. CDR3 protein: CSARKIGGQNEQFF. For the CDR3, the DNA is TGCAGTGCTAGAAAAATCGGGGGGCAGAATGAGCAGTTCTTC.

V gene TRBV6-2 or TRBV6-3 combines with J gene TRBJ2-5; D gene unclear. Germline CDR1 reads MNHEY; CDR2 reads SVGEGT. With 1 base removed from V and 2 bases from J, the gap between germline ends came to 2 bases. The CDR3 spans 12 residues. CDR3 DNA: TGTGCCAGCAGTTACTTGCAAGAGACCCAGTACTTC. Encoded protein: CASSYLQETQYF.

The chain employs TRBV25-1 and TRBJ1-1; maybe TRBD1 (5 bases). The length of the CDR3 is 13 residues. Between the trimmed V and J ends, which lost 6 bases and 7 bases, there was a span of 15 bases. The germline gives CDR1 MGHDK, CDR2 SYGVNS. The CDR3 region is CASRRGLQIEAFF. The CDR3 DNA follows: TGTGCCAGCAGGAGGGGACTGCAAATTGAAGCTTTCTTT.

This chain joins TRBV6-5 and TRBJ2-5; TRBD1 matches 7 bases. The CDR3 contains 16 residues. The J segment lost 11 bases and the V segment lost 6 bases, leaving 21 bases of the junction unmatched. CDR1 and CDR2 from the germline V gene are MNHEY and SVGAGI. The CDR3 is CASRRSTHRGSYEQYF. CDR3 bases: TGTGCCAGCAGGAGATCCACCCACAGGGGAAGTTATGAGCAGTACTTC.

This rearrangement joins TRBV9 to TRBJ1-1, with unresolved D. CDR1 and CDR2 (germline): SGDLS, YYNGEE. V gave up 2 bases and J gave up 0 bases, with 8 bases separating them. There are 14 residues in the CDR3. The CDR3 bases are TGTGCCAGCAGCGTTTCAACGCTGAACACTGAAGCTTTCTTT. This sequence encodes CASSVSTLNTEAFF.

This chain connects TRBV7-2 to TRBJ2-3; TRBD2 aligns across 8 bases. The length of the CDR3 is 14 residues. The junction had 6 bases not matched to a gene; V was cut back by 5 bases and J by 5 bases. CDR1 and CDR2 (germline): SGHTA, FQGNSA. The CDR3 loop reads CASSTSGGKDTQYF. The CDR3 nucleotides are TGTGCCAGCAGCACCTCGGGGGGGAAAGATACGCAGTATTTT. Combining the CDR3 with reference TRBV7-2 and TRBJ2-3 gives the whole variable domain GAGVSQSPSNKVTEKGKDVELRCDPISGHTALYWYRQSLGQGLEFLIYFQGNSAPDKSGLPSDRFSAERTGGSVSTLTIQRTQQEDSAVYLCASSTSGGKDTQYFGPGTRLTVL.

The chain combines TRBV5-6 with TRBJ2-3; D not resolved. The germline gives CDR1 SGHDT, CDR2 YYEEEE. The CDR3 contains 15 residues. V dropped 3 bases and J dropped 4 bases, with 15 bases sitting between them. The CDR3 loop is CASSSLGRNSDTQYF. CDR3 bases: TGTGCCAGCAGCTCCCTCGGGCGTAATTCAGATACGCAGTATTTT.

This clonotype was counted many times. The chain links TRBV25-1 to TRBJ1-2, with D possibly TRBD1 on 5 matching bases. Germline CDR1 reads MGHDK; CDR2 reads SYGVNS. With 4 bases removed from V and 1 base from J, the gap between germline ends came to 10 bases. This CDR3 comprises 14 residues. Here the CDR3 reads CASSGDRSNYGYTF. The CDR3 coding sequence is TGTGCCAGCAGTGGGGACCGAAGTAACTATGGCTACACCTTC.

About this clonotype itself: One end of the junction fails to match germline, which may point to a read error. V and J are TRBV6-5 and TRBJ1-2, with D perhaps matching TRBD1 (5 bases). Germline assignment: CDR1 MNHEY and CDR2 SVGAGI. CDR3 size: 14 residues. CDR3 sequence (DNA): TGTGCCAGCAGTTGGGTGGCGGGGCGGAATGGCCACACCTTC. Its protein product is CASSWVAGRNGHTF.

The chain carries TRBV6-2 or TRBV6-3 and TRBJ2-7; no reliable D call. The germline V gene has CDR1 MNHEY and CDR2 SVGEGT. The CDR3 sequence is 11 residues long. V was pared by 8 bases and J by 10 bases, with 15 bases between. The CDR3 nucleotides are TGTGCCAGCTACGGCTTGTTAGGTCAGTACTTC. Its protein is CASYGLLGQYF.

The table lists this clonotype with a few counts. The chain is built from TRBV20-1 and TRBJ1-2; 7 nucleotides line up with TRBD1. V lost 8 bases to trimming and J lost 8 bases; unmatched junction nucleotides: 8. Germline CDR1 reads DFQATT; CDR2 reads SNEGSKA (reference sequence). The CDR3 loop spans 11 amino acids. The CDR3 sequence is CSTDRAGGYTF. As DNA, the CDR3 is TGCAGTACCGACAGGGCTGGAGGCTACACCTTC.

The gene calls are TRBV2 and TRBJ1-2; D possibly corresponds to TRBD1 (5 bases). Germline CDR1 reads SNHLY; CDR2 reads FYNNEI. The ends were cut back, 7 bases at V and 6 bases at J, with 9 bases in the middle. The CDR3 is 11 amino acids. CDR3 amino acids: CASNRGDGYTF. The DNA for the CDR3 is TGTGCCAGCAATAGGGGAGATGGCTACACCTTC.

This clonotype was recorded once. The rearrangement uses TRBV20-1 and TRBJ2-5, with 8 bases fitting TRBD2. This CDR3 spans 18 amino acids. The V gene end was trimmed by 6 bases and the J gene end by 2 bases; junction bases not matched to a gene: 20. From germline, CDR1 is DFQATT and CDR2 SNEGSKA (reference sequence). The CDR3 loop is CSARAGDKDWGRQETQYF. The CDR3 DNA follows: TGCAGTGCCCGAGCGGGGGATAAGGATTGGGGGAGACAAGAGACCCAGTACTTC.

The chain carries TRBV14 and TRBJ2-7; D possibly corresponds to TRBD1 (5 bases). CDR1 SGHDN and CDR2 FVKESK come from the germline V gene. The CDR3 contains 16 residues. Trimming stripped 3 bases from V and 0 bases from J, with 15 bases between. CDR3: CASSQEQGFSSYEQYF. Here the CDR3 DNA reads TGTGCCAGCAGCCAGGAGCAGGGTTTCAGCTCCTACGAGCAGTACTTC.

The rearrangement links TRBV2 to TRBJ1-1, with D unresolved. The CDR3 runs to 14 residues. Germline loops: CDR1 SNHLY, CDR2 FYNNEI. Trimming left V 3 bases short and J 9 bases short, with 17 bases between. This chain's CDR3 is CASSDRFGGAKAFF. In DNA form, the CDR3 reads TGTGCCAGCAGTGACAGGTTTGGAGGTGCGAAAGCTTTCTTT.

This clonotype was detected a few times. V and J are TRBV28 and TRBJ2-2; no definite D call. Germline V lookup: CDR1 MDHEN, CDR2 SYDVKM. The CDR3 loop spans 15 amino acids. Trimming took off 8 bases at V and 0 bases at J, with 13 bases between the two ends. This chain's CDR3 is CASATFTANTGELFF. In nucleotides, the CDR3 is TGTGCCAGCGCTACCTTCACCGCGAACACCGGGGAGCTGTTTTTT.

This clonotype was counted between two and nine times. V usage is TRBV4-2 and J usage is TRBJ2-3; TRBD2 matches 9 bases. Germline V gene sequence: CDR1 LGHNA, CDR2 YNFKEQ. The CDR3 length is 15 residues. The V and J ends lost 0 bases and 5 bases, in that order; junction bases with no gene match: 3. The CDR3 DNA sequence: TGTGCCAGCAGCCAAGATGCTAGCGGGGAAGATACGCAGTATTTT. This codes for CASSQDASGEDTQYF.

This clonotype was recorded a few times. The chain is built from TRBV6-5 and TRBJ2-7; no clear D. The V and J ends lost 7 bases and 4 bases respectively, with 8 bases between them. Germline V CDR1 and CDR2: MNHEY, SVGAGI. The CDR3 runs to 11 residues. CDR3 sequence reads: CASKTVYEQYF. CDR3 in DNA: TGTGCCAGCAAGACGGTTTACGAGCAGTACTTC.